One and the same sample provided the 13 T cell receptor beta chains below, sequenced in a study of T cell responses to AZD1222 COVID-19 vaccine. Sequenced by immunoSEQ multiplex PCR; TCRdb stores in-frame clones only, minus some. Of 75,000 to 90,000 clones in the sample, 92% were seen once. The specimen was peripheral blood, collected 28 days after the second AZD1222 dose. The receptors originated from an adult who received the AZD1222 COVID-19 vaccine.

This chain connects TRBV5-1 to TRBJ1-3; TRBD1 matches 8 bases. CDR3 size: 17 residues. Germline V lookup: CDR1 SGHRS, CDR2 YFSETQ. Trimming removed 3 bases from V and 3 bases from J; junction bases left unmatched: 11. The CDR3 DNA reads as TGCGCCAGCAGCTCAAAACCAGGGGGCGCGGATGGAAACACCATATATTTT. Protein sequence: CASSSKPGGADGNTIYF.

As DNA, the CDR3 is TGTGCCACCAGCCTGGGGGGATTCACCCAAGAGACCCAGTACTTC. Translation: CATSLGGFTQETQYF. The chain combines TRBV15 with TRBJ2-5; D perhaps matches TRBD2 (6 bases). The CDR3 length is 15 residues. The germline CDR1 and CDR2 sequences are LNHNV and YYDKDF (reference sequence). V was shortened by 5 bases and J by 1 base, with 14 bases between the two germline ends.

V and J are TRBV28 and TRBJ1-2, with D possibly matching TRBD1 (6 bases). Trimming removed 3 bases from V and 0 bases from J, with 14 bases in between. Germline values: CDR1 MDHEN, CDR2 SYDVKM. The CDR3 runs 16 residues. The CDR3 region is CASSLVGDITNYGYTF. DNA for the CDR3: TGTGCCAGCAGTTTGGTCGGGGACATTACTAACTATGGCTACACCTTC.

This chain uses TRBV7-9 with TRBJ1-1; D remains unclear. Trimming left V 1 base short and J 4 bases short, with 13 bases between. This CDR3 region has 15 residues. Germline CDR1 and CDR2: SEHNR and FQNEAQ (reference sequence). The CDR3 loop is CASSLVWGSGTEAFF. The DNA for the CDR3 is TGTGCCAGCAGCTTAGTTTGGGGTTCGGGCACTGAAGCTTTCTTT.

The chain carries TRBV9 and TRBJ1-4; possibly TRBD1 for D (6 bases). The germline V gene encodes CDR1 SGDLS and CDR2 YYNGEE. This CDR3 is built from 13 residues. Trimming pared 3 bases from V and 8 bases from J, leaving 11 bases between. CDR3 DNA sequence: TGTGCCAGCAGCGGAGGACAGATCGAAAAACTGTTTTTT. Its protein is CASSGGQIEKLFF.

The V call is TRBV15, the J call TRBJ2-7, with TRBD1 identical over 11 bases. There are 15 residues in the CDR3. Trimming at V came to 5 bases and at J to 5 bases, leaving 8 bases not matched to a gene. Per germline, CDR1 LNHNV and CDR2 YYDKDF (reference sequence). The CDR3 protein is CATSGPGQGVHEQYF. CDR3 sequence (DNA): TGTGCCACCAGCGGGCCGGGACAGGGGGTACACGAGCAGTACTTC.

The CDR3 protein is CASSGERSPNTGELFF. The CDR3 DNA follows: TGTGCCAGCAGCGGGGAGCGGAGTCCGAACACCGGGGAGCTGTTTTTT. The chain is built from TRBV6-4 and TRBJ2-2, with a weak D call TRBD2 (5 bases). V was cut by 6 bases and J by 0 bases, with 14 bases left in between. The germline gives CDR1 MRHNA, CDR2 SNTAGT. CDR3 length equals 16 residues.

The chain is built from TRBV5-4 and TRBJ1-3; a weak D match, TRBD1 (5 bases). There are 16 residues in the CDR3. V dropped 7 bases and J dropped 0 bases, with 17 bases sitting between them. Germline assignment: CDR1 SGHNT and CDR2 YYREEE (reference sequence). CDR3 region: CASQTRPGISGNTIYF. Written as DNA, the CDR3 is TGTGCCAGCCAGACCAGGCCAGGGATCTCTGGAAACACCATATATTTT.

The chain carries TRBV19 and TRBJ1-3; a possible D gene is TRBD1 (5 bases). Looked up from germline, CDR1 is LNHDA and CDR2 is SQIVND (reference sequence). The CDR3 spans 15 residues. Between the trimmed V and J ends, which lost 2 bases and 2 bases, there was a span of 10 bases. DNA of the CDR3: TGTGCCAGTAGTATAATGCAGGGAGCTGGAAACACCATATATTTT. Translating gives CASSIMQGAGNTIYF.

The chain joins TRBV4-3 to TRBJ1-5; D may be TRBD1 (6 bases). This CDR3 is built from 16 residues. The germline CDR1 and CDR2 sequences are LGHNA and YSLEER. Trimming shortened V by 3 bases and J by 0 bases, and 12 bases separated the two germline ends. CDR3 loop: CASSQGHLYSNQPQHF. DNA for the CDR3: TGCGCCAGCAGCCAGGGACACCTCTATAGCAATCAGCCCCAGCATTTT.

J is TRBJ1-1 and V is TRBV20-1, with 8 bases aligning to TRBD1. The V and J ends lost 3 bases and 5 bases, in that order; junction bases with no gene match: 8. The germline CDR1 and CDR2 sequences are DFQATT and SNEGSKA (reference sequence). There are 14 residues in the CDR3. The chain's CDR3 is CSASYRTGRTEAFF. Written as DNA, the CDR3 is TGCAGTGCTAGTTATCGGACAGGGAGGACTGAAGCTTTCTTT.

The CDR3 region is CAIRGTSGYNEQFF. DNA of the CDR3: TGTGCCATCAGGGGGACTTCGGGATACAATGAGCAGTTCTTC. This chain links TRBV10-3 with TRBJ2-1; D may be TRBD2 (6 bases). V lost 6 bases and J 4 bases, leaving 13 bases between the germline ends. This CDR3 region has 14 residues. Looked up from germline, CDR1 is ENHRY and CDR2 is SYGVKD.

This rearrangement joins TRBV7-9 to TRBJ1-1; possible D gene TRBD1, 5 bases. V was trimmed by 5 bases and J by 0 bases, leaving 16 bases between them. The length of the CDR3 is 16 residues. Germline values: CDR1 SEHNR, CDR2 FQNEAQ (reference sequence). The CDR3 nucleotides are TGTGCCAGCAGCCTTGTGGTGGGGGAGATGAACACTGAAGCTTTCTTT. Protein product: CASSLVVGEMNTEAFF.